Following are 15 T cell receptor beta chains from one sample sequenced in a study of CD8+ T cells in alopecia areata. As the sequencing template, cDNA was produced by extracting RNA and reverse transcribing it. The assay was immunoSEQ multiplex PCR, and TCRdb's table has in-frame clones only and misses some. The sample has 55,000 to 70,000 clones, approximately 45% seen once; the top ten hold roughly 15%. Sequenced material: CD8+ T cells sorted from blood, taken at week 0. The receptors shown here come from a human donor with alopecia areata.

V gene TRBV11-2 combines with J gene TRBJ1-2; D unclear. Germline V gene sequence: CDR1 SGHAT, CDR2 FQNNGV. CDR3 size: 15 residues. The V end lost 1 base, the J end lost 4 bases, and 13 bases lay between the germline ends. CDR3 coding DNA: TGTGCCAGCAGCTTAGGTGGTGACGCATCCTATGGCTACACCTTC. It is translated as CASSLGGDASYGYTF.

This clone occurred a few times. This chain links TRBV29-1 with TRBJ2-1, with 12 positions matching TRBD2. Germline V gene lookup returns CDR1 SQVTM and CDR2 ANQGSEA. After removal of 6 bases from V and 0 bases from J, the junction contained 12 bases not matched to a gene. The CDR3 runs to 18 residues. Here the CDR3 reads CSVERLAGVGNSYNEQFF. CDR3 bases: TGCAGCGTCGAGCGACTAGCGGGAGTAGGGAACTCCTACAATGAGCAGTTCTTC.

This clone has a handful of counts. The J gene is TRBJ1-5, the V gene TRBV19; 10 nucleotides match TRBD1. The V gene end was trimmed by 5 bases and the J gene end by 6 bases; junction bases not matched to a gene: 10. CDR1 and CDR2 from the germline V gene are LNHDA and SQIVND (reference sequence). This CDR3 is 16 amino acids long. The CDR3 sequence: CASSAPRDRGGQPQHF. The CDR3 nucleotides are TGTGCCAGTAGTGCGCCTCGGGACAGGGGCGGTCAGCCCCAGCATTTT. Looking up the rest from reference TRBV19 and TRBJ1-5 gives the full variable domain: DGGITQSPKYLFRKEGQNVTLSCEQNLNHDAMYWYRQDPGQGLRLIYYSQIVNDFQKGDIAEGYSVSREKKESFPLTVTSAQKNPTAFYLCASSAPRDRGGQPQHFGDGTRLSIL.

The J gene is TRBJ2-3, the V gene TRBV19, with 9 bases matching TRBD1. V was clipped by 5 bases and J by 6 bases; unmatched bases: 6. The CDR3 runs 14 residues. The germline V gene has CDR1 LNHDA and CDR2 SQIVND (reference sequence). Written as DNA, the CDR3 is TGTGCCAGTAGTCGCCGGGACAGGGATGATACGCAGTATTTT. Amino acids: CASSRRDRDDTQYF. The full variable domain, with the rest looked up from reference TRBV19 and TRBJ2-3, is DGGITQSPKYLFRKEGQNVTLSCEQNLNHDAMYWYRQDPGQGLRLIYYSQIVNDFQKGDIAEGYSVSREKKESFPLTVTSAQKNPTAFYLCASSRRDRDDTQYFGPGTRLTVL.

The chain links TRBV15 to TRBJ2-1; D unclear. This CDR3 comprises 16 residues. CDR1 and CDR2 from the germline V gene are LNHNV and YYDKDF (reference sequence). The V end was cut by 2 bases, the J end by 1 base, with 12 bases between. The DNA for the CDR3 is TGTGCCACCAGCAGACTCTCGACGGATTCCTACAATGAGCAGTTCTTC. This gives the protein CATSRLSTDSYNEQFF.

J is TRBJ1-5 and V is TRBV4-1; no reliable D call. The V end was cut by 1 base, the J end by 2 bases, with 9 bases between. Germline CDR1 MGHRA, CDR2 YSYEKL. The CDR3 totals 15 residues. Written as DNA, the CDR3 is TGCGCCAGCAGCCAAGTCGTAGGCGGCAATCAGCCCCAGCATTTT. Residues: CASSQVVGGNQPQHF.

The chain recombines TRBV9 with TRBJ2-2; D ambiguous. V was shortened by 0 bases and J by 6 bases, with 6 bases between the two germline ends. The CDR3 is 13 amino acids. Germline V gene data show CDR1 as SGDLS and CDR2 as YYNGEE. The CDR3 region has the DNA TGTGCCAGCAGCGTAGGAAATCCCGGGGAGCTGTTTTTT. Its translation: CASSVGNPGELFF.

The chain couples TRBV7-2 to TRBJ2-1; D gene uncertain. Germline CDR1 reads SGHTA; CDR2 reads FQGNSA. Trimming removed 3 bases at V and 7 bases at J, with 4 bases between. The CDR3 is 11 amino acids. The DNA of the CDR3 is TGTGCCAGCAGCTTGGGTAATGAGCAGTTCTTC. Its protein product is CASSLGNEQFF.

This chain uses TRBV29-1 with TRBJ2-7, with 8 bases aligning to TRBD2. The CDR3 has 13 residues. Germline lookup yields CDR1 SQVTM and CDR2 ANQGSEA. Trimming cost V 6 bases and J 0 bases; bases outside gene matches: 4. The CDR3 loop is CSVIAGRSYEQYF. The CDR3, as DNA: TGCAGCGTCATAGCGGGACGCTCCTACGAGCAGTACTTC.

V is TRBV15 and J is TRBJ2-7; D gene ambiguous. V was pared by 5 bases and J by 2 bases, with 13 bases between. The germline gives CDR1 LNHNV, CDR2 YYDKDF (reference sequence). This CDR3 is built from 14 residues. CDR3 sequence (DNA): TGTGCCACCAGCTCGACGGATGAAACCTACGAGCAGTACTTC. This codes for CATSSTDETYEQYF.

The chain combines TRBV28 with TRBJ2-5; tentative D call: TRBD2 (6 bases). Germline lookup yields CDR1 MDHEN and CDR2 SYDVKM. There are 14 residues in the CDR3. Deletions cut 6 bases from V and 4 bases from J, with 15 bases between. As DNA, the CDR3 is TGTGCCAGCAGACCGCGATTTAGCGGAGAGACCCAGTACTTC. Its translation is CASRPRFSGETQYF.

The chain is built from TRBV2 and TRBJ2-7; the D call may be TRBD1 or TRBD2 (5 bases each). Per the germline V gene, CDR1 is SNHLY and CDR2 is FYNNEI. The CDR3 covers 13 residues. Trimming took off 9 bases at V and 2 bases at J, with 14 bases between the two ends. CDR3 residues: CASSGTEPYEQYF. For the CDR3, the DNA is TGTGCCAGTTCCGGGACGGAACCCTACGAGCAGTACTTC.

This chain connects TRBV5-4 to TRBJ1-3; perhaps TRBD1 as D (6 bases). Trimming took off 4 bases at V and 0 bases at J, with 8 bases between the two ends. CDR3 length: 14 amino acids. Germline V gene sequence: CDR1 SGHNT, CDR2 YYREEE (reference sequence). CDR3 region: CASSDRSSGNTIYF. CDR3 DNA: TGTGCCAGCAGCGACAGGAGCTCTGGAAACACCATATATTTT.

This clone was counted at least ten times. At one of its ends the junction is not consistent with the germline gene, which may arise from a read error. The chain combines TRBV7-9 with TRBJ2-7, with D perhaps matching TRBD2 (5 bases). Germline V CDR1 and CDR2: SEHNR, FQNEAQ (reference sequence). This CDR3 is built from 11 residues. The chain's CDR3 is CASSLGLDLNF. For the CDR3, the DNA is TGTGCCAGCAGCTTAGGATTGGACTTAAATTTC. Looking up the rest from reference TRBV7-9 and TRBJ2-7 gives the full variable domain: DTGVSQNPRHKITKRGQNVTFRCDPISEHNRLYWYRQTLGQGPEFLTYFQNEAQLEKSRLLSDRFSAERPKGSFSTLEIQRTEQGDSAMYLCASSLGLDLNFGPGTRLTVT.

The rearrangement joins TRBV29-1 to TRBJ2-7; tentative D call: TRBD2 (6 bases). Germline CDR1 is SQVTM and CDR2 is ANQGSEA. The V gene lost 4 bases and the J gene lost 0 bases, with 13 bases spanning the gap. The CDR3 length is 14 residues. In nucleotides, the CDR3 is TGCAGCGTTGCGAGCCTAGCGTCCTCCTACGAGCAGTACTTC. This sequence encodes CSVASLASSYEQYF.